This TCR beta chain is from a study of cytomegalovirus exposure and HLA in healthy donors. Study outcomes and limitations: In terms of immune exposure information, only CMV serostatus was available. Previously analyzed data showed that most TCR beta V segments were productive at a frequency of about 87% or about 30%.

The PCR made use of 60 Vbeta and 13 Jbeta primers. Clones were sequenced by immunoSEQ multiplex PCR, and TCRdb holds only the in-frame ones, with some missing. This table holds more than 70,000 clones. With respect to this clone: Antigen unknown.

Among the donors, all were healthy bone marrow donors. This CDR3 comprises 18 residues. V lost 1 base, J lost 7 bases, and 13 bases stayed unmatched. Germline V CDR1 and CDR2: KGHSH, LQKENI. This TCR came from a woman in her sixties or seventies in good health and CMV-seronegative. Sample: PBMCs. The chain combines TRBV18 with TRBJ2-2; 9 nucleotides agree with TRBD2. CDR3 bases: TGTGCCAGCTCACCACGGATGCGGGAGGGCCTTTCCGACGGGGAGCTGTTTTTT. The encoded protein is CASSPRMREGLSDGELFF.